This T cell receptor beta chain was profiled in a study of cytomegalovirus exposure and HLA in healthy donors. 60 Vbeta and 13 Jbeta primers were used in PCR. Data came from immunoSEQ multiplex PCR; TCRdb stores just in-frame clones and leaves some out. Of approximately 100,000 clones in the sample, under 80% were seen once. This clone was picked up a small number of times. CDR1 SEHNR and CDR2 FQNEAQ come from the germline V gene (reference sequence). V was clipped by 6 bases and J by 7 bases; unmatched bases: 6. This CDR3 is built from 14 residues. This chain joins TRBV7-9 and TRBJ1-4, with TRBD1 matching 9 bases. The sequenced sample was PBMCs. The source is a woman under 30 in good health and CMV-seropositive. CDR3 sequence: CASRVTGGREKLFF. In DNA, the CDR3 is TGTGCCAGCAGGGTAACAGGGGGCCGTGAAAAACTGTTTTTT.